This TCR beta chain appears in the sequencing data of a study of T cells after somatic rescue of genetic block. This CDR3 has 16 amino acids. The germline CDR1 and CDR2 sequences are MNHNY and SVGAGI (reference sequence). V was trimmed by 0 bases and J by 2 bases, leaving 12 bases between them. Data came from immunoSEQ multiplex PCR; TCRdb stores just in-frame clones and leaves some out. The sample yields about 15,000 clones, under 75% seen once. The chain has TRBV6-6 and TRBJ2-3, with a possible D match to TRBD2 (6 bases). The specimen sequenced was peripheral blood mononuclear cells (PBMCs). The sequence came from a boy aged 10-17 years. DNA for the CDR3: TGTGCCAGCAGTTACTCGCGGCGGGGACCCACAGATACGCAGTATTTT. Protein sequence: CASSYSRRGPTDTQYF.